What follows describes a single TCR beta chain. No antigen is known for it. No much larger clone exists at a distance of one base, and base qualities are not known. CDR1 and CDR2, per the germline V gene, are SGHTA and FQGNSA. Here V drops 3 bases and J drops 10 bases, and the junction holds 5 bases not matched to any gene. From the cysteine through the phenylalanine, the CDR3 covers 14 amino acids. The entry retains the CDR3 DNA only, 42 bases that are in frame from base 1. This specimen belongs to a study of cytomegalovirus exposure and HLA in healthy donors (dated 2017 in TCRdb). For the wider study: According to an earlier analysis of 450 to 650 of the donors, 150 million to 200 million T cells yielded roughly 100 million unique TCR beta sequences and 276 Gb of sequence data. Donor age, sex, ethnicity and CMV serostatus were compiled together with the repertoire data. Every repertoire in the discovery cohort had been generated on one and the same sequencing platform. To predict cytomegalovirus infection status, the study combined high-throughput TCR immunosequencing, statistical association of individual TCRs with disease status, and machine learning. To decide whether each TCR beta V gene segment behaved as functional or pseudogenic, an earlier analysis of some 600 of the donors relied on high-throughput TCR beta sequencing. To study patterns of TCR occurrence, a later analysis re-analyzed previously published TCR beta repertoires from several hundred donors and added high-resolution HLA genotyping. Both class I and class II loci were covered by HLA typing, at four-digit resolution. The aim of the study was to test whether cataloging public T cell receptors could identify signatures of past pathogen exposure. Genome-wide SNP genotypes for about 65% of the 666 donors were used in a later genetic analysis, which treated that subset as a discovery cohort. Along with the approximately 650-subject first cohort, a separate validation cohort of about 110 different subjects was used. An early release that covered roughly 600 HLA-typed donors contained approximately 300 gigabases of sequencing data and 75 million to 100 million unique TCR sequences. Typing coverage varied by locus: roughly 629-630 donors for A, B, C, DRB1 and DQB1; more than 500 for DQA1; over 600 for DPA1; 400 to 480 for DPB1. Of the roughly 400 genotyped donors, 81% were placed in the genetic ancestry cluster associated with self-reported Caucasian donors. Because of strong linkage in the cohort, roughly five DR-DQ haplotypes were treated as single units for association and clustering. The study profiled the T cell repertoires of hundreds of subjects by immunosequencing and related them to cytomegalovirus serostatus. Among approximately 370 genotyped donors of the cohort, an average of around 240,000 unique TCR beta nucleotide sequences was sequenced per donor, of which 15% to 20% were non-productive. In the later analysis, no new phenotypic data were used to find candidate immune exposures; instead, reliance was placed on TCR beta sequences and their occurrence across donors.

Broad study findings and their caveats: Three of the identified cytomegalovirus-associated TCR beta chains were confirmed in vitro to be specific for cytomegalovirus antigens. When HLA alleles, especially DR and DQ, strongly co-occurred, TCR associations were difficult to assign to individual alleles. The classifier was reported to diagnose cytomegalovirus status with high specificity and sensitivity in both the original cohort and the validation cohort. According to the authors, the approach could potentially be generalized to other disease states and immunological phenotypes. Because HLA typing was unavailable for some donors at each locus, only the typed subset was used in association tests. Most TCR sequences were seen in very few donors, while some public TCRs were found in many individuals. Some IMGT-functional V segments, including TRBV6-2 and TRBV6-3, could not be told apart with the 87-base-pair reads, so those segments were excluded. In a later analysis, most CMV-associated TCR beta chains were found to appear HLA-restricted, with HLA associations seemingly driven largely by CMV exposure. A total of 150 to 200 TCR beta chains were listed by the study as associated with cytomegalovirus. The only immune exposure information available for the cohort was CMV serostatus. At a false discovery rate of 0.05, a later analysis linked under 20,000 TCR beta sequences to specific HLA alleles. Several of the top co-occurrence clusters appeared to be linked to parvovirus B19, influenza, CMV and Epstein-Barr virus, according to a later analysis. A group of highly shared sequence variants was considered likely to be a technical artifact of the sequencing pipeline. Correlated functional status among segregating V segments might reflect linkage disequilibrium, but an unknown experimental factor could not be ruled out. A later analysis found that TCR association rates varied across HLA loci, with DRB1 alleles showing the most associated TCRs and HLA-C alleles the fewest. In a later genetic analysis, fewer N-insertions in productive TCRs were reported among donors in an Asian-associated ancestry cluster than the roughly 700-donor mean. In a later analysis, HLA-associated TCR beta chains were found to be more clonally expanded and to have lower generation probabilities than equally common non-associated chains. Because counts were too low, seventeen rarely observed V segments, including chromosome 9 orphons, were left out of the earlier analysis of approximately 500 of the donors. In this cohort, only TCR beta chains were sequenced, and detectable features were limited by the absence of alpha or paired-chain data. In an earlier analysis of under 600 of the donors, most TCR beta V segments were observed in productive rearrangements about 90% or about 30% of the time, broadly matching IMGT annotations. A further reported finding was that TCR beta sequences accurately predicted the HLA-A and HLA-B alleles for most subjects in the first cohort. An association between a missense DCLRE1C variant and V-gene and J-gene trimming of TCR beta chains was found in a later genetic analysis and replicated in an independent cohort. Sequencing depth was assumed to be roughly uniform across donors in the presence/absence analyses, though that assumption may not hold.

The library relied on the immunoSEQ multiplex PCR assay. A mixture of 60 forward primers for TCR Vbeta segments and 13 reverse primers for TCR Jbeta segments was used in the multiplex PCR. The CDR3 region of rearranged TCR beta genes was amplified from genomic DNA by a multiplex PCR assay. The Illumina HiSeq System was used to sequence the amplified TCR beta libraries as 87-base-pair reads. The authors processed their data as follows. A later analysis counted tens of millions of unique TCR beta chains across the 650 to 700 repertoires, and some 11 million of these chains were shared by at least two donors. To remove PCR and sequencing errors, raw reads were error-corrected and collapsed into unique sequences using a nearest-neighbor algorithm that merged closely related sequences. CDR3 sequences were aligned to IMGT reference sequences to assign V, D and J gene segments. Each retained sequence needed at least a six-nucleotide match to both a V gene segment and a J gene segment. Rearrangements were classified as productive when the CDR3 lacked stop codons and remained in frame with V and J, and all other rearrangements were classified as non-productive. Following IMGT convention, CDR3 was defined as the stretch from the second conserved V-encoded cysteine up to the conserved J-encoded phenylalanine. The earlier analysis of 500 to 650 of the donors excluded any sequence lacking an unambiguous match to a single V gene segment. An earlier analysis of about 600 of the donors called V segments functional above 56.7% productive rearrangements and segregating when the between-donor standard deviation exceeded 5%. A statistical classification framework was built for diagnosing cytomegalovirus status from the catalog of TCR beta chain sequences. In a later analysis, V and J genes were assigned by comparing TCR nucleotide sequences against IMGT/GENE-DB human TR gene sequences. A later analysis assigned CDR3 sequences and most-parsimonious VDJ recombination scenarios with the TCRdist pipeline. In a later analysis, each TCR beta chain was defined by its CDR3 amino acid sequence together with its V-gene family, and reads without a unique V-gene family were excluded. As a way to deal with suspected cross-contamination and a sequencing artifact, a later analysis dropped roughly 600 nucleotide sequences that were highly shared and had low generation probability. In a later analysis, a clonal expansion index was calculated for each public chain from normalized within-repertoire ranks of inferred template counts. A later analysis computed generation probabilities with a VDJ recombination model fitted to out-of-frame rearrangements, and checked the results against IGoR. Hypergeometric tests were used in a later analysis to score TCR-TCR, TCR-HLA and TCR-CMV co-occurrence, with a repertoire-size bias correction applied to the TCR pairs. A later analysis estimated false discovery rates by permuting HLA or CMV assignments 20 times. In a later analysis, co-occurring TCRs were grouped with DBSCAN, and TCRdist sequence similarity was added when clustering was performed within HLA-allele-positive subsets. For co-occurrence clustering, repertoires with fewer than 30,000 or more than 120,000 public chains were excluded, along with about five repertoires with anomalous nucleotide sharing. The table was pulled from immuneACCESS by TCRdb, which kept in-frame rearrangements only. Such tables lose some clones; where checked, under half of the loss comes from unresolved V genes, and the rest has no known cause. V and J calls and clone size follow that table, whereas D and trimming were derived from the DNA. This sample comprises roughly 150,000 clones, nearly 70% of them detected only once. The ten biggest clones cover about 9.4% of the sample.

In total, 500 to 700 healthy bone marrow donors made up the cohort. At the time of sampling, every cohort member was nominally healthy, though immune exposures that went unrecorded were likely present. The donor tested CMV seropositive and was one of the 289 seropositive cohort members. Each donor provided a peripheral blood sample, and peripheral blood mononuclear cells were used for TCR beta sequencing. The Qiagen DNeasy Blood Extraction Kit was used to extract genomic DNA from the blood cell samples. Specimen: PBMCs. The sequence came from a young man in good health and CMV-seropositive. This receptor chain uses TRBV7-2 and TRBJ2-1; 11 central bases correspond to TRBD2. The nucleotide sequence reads TGTGCCAGCAGCTTTAGCGGGAGGGCCCCCGAGCAGTTCTTC. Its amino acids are CASSFSGRAPEQFF.